Listed below are T cell receptor beta chains from one sample, sequenced in a study of cytomegalovirus exposure and HLA in healthy donors. Libraries were prepared by immunoSEQ multiplex PCR; TCRdb keeps only in-frame clonotypes and omits some of them. The sample has under 300,000 clones, 80% to 95% seen once. The source material was PBMCs. These receptors came from a girl under 10 years old in good health and CMV-seronegative. CDR3s include the opening cysteine and the closing phenylalanine or tryptophan. The D gene is left open where the match is weak. Clone size appears in some rows only: once, few, many, or a class for an expanded clone.

DNA	CDR3	V	J	size	D
TGTGCCAGCAGCTTAGGCGAGCTGAACACTGAAGCTTTCTTT	CASSLGELNTEAFF	TRBV13	TRBJ1-1	-	-
TGTGCCTGGATTGGTCGCGATAGGGAGAATACGCAGTATTTT	CAWIGRDRENTQYF	TRBV30	TRBJ2-3	-	-
TGTGCCACCAGCAGGATAACAGGTTACGAAGGCTACACCTTC	CATSRITGYEGYTF	TRBV15	TRBJ1-2	-	-
TGTGCCAGCAGCTTAGAGGTCAGGTCTTACTCTGGGGCCAACGTCCTGACTTTC	CASSLEVRSYSGANVLTF	TRBV7-2	TRBJ2-6	-	-
TGTGCCACCAGCAGAGTTGGGGGTCGGGGGGGTGAAGCTTTCTTT	CATSRVGGRGGEAFF	TRBV15	TRBJ1-1	-	-
TGTGCCACCAGCAGTCCGGACAGGGCGAACACTGAAGCTTTCTTT	CATSSPDRANTEAFF	TRBV15	TRBJ1-1	-	TRBD1
TGCGCCAGCAGCCAAGATTGGCGGGAGCCCTACGAGCAGTACTTC	CASSQDWREPYEQYF	TRBV4-1	TRBJ2-7	-	TRBD2
TGTGCCAGTAGACGGGGGGGTCAAGAGACCCAGTACTTC	CASRRGGQETQYF	TRBV19	TRBJ2-5	-	TRBD2
TGTGCCAGCAGCTTATTCCAGGGGAATATAGATACGCAGTATTTT	CASSLFQGNIDTQYF	TRBV7-8	TRBJ2-3	once	-
TGCGCCAGCAGCCACTCATTGTCGGGGGGTTCCTACGAGCAGTACTTC	CASSHSLSGGSYEQYF	TRBV5-1	TRBJ2-7	-	TRBD2
TGTGCCAGCGGGGGCCCCATGAACACTGAAGCTTTCTTT	CASGGPMNTEAFF	TRBV2	TRBJ1-1	-	-
TGTGCCAGCAGCGTAACTAGCGGGGACTCCTACGAGCAGTACTTC	CASSVTSGDSYEQYF	TRBV9	TRBJ2-7	-	TRBD2
TGTGCCAGCAGCCGGAGCTCTGGGGCCAACGTCCTGACTTTC	CASSRSSGANVLTF	TRBV5-5	TRBJ2-6	-	-
TGTGCCAGCAGCTTGGGGCAGGGGCGCGGCGAGCAGTACTTC	CASSLGQGRGEQYF	TRBV5-4	TRBJ2-7	-	-
TGTGCCAGCAGCCCTGGGCAGGGGAGTCCTGGAAACACCATATATTTT	CASSPGQGSPGNTIYF	TRBV7-9	TRBJ1-3	-	-
TGTGCCAGCAGAACCGGGACAGCCTATAATTCACCCCTCCACTTT	CASRTGTAYNSPLHF	TRBV27	TRBJ1-6	-	TRBD1
TGTGCCAGCAGCACAGGGAATGAGCAGTTCTTC	CASSTGNEQFF	TRBV7-6	TRBJ2-1	once	-
TGTGCCAGCAGCCAAGTGCGGACTAGCTACGAGCAGTACTTC	CASSQVRTSYEQYF	TRBV4-2	TRBJ2-7	-	TRBD2
TGTGCCAGCAGCTTAGGCGGGGGACCCAACTATGGCTACACCTTC	CASSLGGGPNYGYTF	TRBV7-9	TRBJ1-2	-	-
TGTGCCAGCAGCGACCCGGGACAGCAAGAGACCCAGTACTTC	CASSDPGQQETQYF	TRBV2	TRBJ2-5	-	TRBD1
TGTGCCAGCAGCCCGGGTAGGGAGAATTCACCCCTCCACTTT	CASSPGRENSPLHF	TRBV9	TRBJ1-6	-	-
TGCGCCAGCAGCTTGAGCAGGGGGTCATACGAGCAGTACTTC	CASSLSRGSYEQYF	TRBV5-1	TRBJ2-7	-	TRBD1
TGCGCCAGCAGTGCAGCAGGGGCAGCTTGGACAACTAATGAAAAACTGTTTTTT	CASSAAGAAWTTNEKLFF	TRBV5-1	TRBJ1-4	once	-
TGTGCCTGGAGACGGGCTAACTATGGCTACACCTTC	CAWRRANYGYTF	TRBV30	TRBJ1-2	-	-
TGTGCCAGCAGCCCAACGGTAGCGGGAGTCAGTGGGGAGCTGTTTTTT	CASSPTVAGVSGELFF	TRBV7-9	TRBJ2-2	-	TRBD2